This T cell receptor beta chain was sequenced in a study of Ad26.COV2.S vaccination and SARS-CoV-2 variants. The germline V gene has CDR1 KGHSH and CDR2 LQKENI. The CDR3 is 14 amino acids. V was clipped by 5 bases and J by 8 bases, with 15 bases between them. Measured with immunoSEQ multiplex PCR; TCRdb has only the in-frame clones, and not every one. In the table there are about 680,000 clones, about 90% of which are singletons. Described treatment: roughly 19 received Ad26.COV2.S at low or high dose, single or two shots; 5 received placebo; per-sample allocation not given. All samples were drawn on day 63, counting from the first vaccine or placebo injection.

The sample was peripheral blood, taken in a trial of Ad26.COV2.S vaccine versus placebo. This TCR came from a person aged 18-60 years who received the Ad26.COV2.S COVID-19 vaccine or a placebo. V and J are TRBV18 and TRBJ1-4; tentative D call: TRBD1 (5 bases). The CDR3 protein is CASSRDGSGEKLFF. The CDR3 region has the DNA TGTGCCAGCTCAAGGGACGGCAGTGGCGAAAAACTGTTTTTT.